These 14 T cell receptor beta chains were sequenced from one sample in a study of cytomegalovirus exposure and HLA in healthy donors. This PCR relied on a set of 60 Vbeta primers and 13 Jbeta primers. The repertoire was sequenced with immunoSEQ multiplex PCR; TCRdb's copy has only in-frame clones and lacks some. The table records about 73,000 clones, around 67% of them present only once. Material for sequencing was PBMCs. The receptor set was obtained from a woman between 45 and 65 years old in good health and CMV-seropositive.

This clone was seen once. The genes are TRBV7-3 and TRBJ1-1; 10 bases match TRBD1. The CDR3 has 14 amino acids. Germline V gene lookup returns CDR1 SGHTA and CDR2 FQGTGA. Trimming took 4 bases from V and 6 from J; bases not matched to a gene: 5. CDR3 loop: CASSSTGGFAEAFF. The CDR3, as DNA: TGTGCCAGCAGCTCGACAGGGGGCTTTGCTGAAGCTTTCTTT.

J is TRBJ2-5 and V is TRBV5-1; 10 bases match TRBD2. CDR3 length: 16 amino acids. CDR1 is SGHRS and CDR2 is YFSETQ in the germline V gene. V was pared by 2 bases and J by 5 bases, with 9 bases of the junction left unmatched. The CDR3 protein is CASSFVAGGRVETQYF. As DNA, the CDR3 is TGCGCCAGCAGCTTTGTAGCGGGGGGCCGCGTTGAGACCCAGTACTTC.

This chain connects TRBV6-1 to TRBJ2-3; D remains unclear. Trimming shortened V by 2 bases and J by 3 bases, and 9 bases separated the two germline ends. This CDR3 is 14 amino acids long. CDR1 MNHNS and CDR2 SASEGT come from the germline V gene. CDR3 DNA: TGTGCCAGCAGTGAACTGGGCAAAACAGATACGCAGTATTTT. It codes for CASSELGKTDTQYF.

The chain carries TRBV11-2 and TRBJ1-5; 7 bases align to TRBD1. The CDR3 has 14 amino acids. Germline V gives CDR1 SGHAT, CDR2 FQNNGV. V gave up 5 bases and J gave up 7 bases; unmatched junction bases: 8. The CDR3 spells CASSENTGEQPQHF. CDR3 DNA sequence: TGTGCCAGCAGCGAGAATACAGGGGAGCAGCCCCAGCATTTT. Using reference TRBV11-2 and TRBJ1-5 for the parts outside the CDR3, the full variable domain is EAGVAQSPRYKIIEKRQSVAFWCNPISGHATLYWYQQILGQGPKLLIQFQNNGVVDDSQLPKDRFSAERLKGVDSTLKIQPAKLEDSAVYLCASSENTGEQPQHFGDGTRLSIL.

This chain joins TRBV28 and TRBJ2-6, with TRBD2 identical over 10 bases. Germline loops: CDR1 MDHEN, CDR2 SYDVKM. V lost 4 bases and J lost 0; bases outside the gene matches: 9. The CDR3 is 19 amino acids. CDR3 nucleotides: TGTGCCAGCAGTTCCTCTCTAGCGGGGGCGAGCTCTGGGGCCAACGTCCTGACTTTC. Amino acid sequence: CASSSSLAGASSGANVLTF.

This sequence joins TRBV5-1 and TRBJ2-3; TRBD1 matches 8 bases. Germline V gives CDR1 SGHRS, CDR2 YFSETQ. V dropped 6 bases and J dropped 5; count of bases not matched to a gene: 11. The CDR3 covers 15 residues. The CDR3 DNA reads as TGCGCCAGCACCCCGGGACAGGAAGGAGGAGATACGCAGTATTTT. It specifies CASTPGQEGGDTQYF.

V and J are TRBV28 and TRBJ1-4; no clear D. Trimming stripped 3 bases from V and 0 bases from J, with 5 bases between. Germline V CDR1 and CDR2: MDHEN, SYDVKM. The CDR3 totals 14 residues. The CDR3 spells CASSFETTNEKLFF. For the CDR3, the DNA is TGTGCCAGCAGTTTCGAGACAACTAATGAAAAACTGTTTTTT.

The gene calls are TRBV19 and TRBJ2-7, with D unresolved. Germline assignment: CDR1 LNHDA and CDR2 SQIVND (reference sequence). Trimming took off 4 bases at V and 1 base at J, with 11 bases between the two ends. The length of the CDR3 is 14 residues. This CDR3 reads CASSTGGISYEQYF. The CDR3 coding sequence is TGTGCCAGTAGTACAGGTGGCATTTCCTACGAGCAGTACTTC.

This clone appeared a few times. The chain is built from TRBV9 and TRBJ2-5, with TRBD2 matching 13 bases. Losses at the gene ends were 4 bases for V and 5 bases for J; bases not matched to a gene: 8. Germline V gene lookup returns CDR1 SGDLS and CDR2 YYNGEE. The CDR3 sequence is 16 residues long. The CDR3 protein is CASSSLLAGGPETQYF. CDR3 bases: TGTGCCAGCAGCAGCCTACTAGCGGGGGGGCCTGAGACCCAGTACTTC.

This CDR3 is CASSEVGTGSYEQYV. Here the CDR3 DNA reads TGTGCCAGCAGTGAGGTCGGGACAGGGTCGTACGAGCAGTACGTC. The chain couples TRBV6-1 to TRBJ2-7, with 9 bases matching TRBD1. Germline V lookup: CDR1 MNHNS, CDR2 SASEGT. Trimming at V came to 3 bases and at J to 4 bases, leaving 7 bases not matched to a gene. The CDR3 consists of 15 residues.

The gene calls are TRBV27 and TRBJ2-1; no definite D call. CDR1 MNHEY and CDR2 SMNVEV come from the germline V gene (reference sequence). The CDR3 contains 15 residues. The V end was cut by 6 bases, the J end by 0 bases, with 12 bases between. CDR3 in DNA: TGTGCCAGCAGAGACACCTCGAGCTCCTACAATGAGCAGTTCTTC. Amino acids: CASRDTSSSYNEQFF.

This clone showed up just a few times. The J gene is TRBJ2-7, the V gene TRBV6-1; D is uncertain. CDR3 length equals 12 residues. The germline V and J ends were trimmed by 6 bases and 6 bases, with 12 bases remaining between them. The germline CDR1 and CDR2 sequences are MNHNS and SASEGT. CDR3 DNA sequence: TGTGCCAGCAGAGCTGACGGGTTCGAGCAGTACTTC. Amino acid sequence: CASRADGFEQYF.

This clone was seen a few times. The chain joins TRBV7-9 to TRBJ1-2, with D unclear. Per the germline V gene, CDR1 is SEHNR and CDR2 is FQNEAQ (reference sequence). The CDR3 runs to 12 residues. V gave up 7 bases and J gave up 8 bases, with 14 bases separating them. CDR3 nucleotide sequence: TGTGCCAGCACCTGGGGAGGAAACGGCTACACCTTC. Amino acids: CASTWGGNGYTF. The full variable domain, with the rest looked up from reference TRBV7-9 and TRBJ1-2, is DTGVSQNPRHKITKRGQNVTFRCDPISEHNRLYWYRQTLGQGPEFLTYFQNEAQLEKSRLLSDRFSAERPKGSFSTLEIQRTEQGDSAMYLCASTWGGNGYTFGSGTRLTVV.

The J gene is TRBJ1-3, the V gene TRBV14, with 7 bases matching TRBD1. With V trimmed by 2 bases and J by 4 bases, 8 bases remained unmatched. CDR1 and CDR2 from the germline V gene are SGHDN and FVKESK. The CDR3 spans 16 residues. The CDR3 protein is CASSQPNTGEGNTIYF. Written as DNA, the CDR3 is TGTGCCAGCAGCCAACCTAACACAGGGGAAGGAAACACCATATATTTT. Together with reference TRBV14 and TRBJ1-3, the CDR3 gives the full variable domain: EAGVTQFPSHSVIEKGQTVTLRCDPISGHDNLYWYRRVMGKEIKFLLHFVKESKQDESGMPNNRFLAERTGGTYSTLKVQPAELEDSGVYFCASSQPNTGEGNTIYFGEGSWLTVV.